Following are 7 T cell receptor beta chains from one sample sequenced in a study of cytomegalovirus exposure and HLA in healthy donors. Sequencing used immunoSEQ multiplex PCR; TCRdb keeps in-frame clones, though not all of them. The sample includes around 180,000 clones, approximately 80% of them seen just once. Source material: PBMCs. Every receptor here comes from a man aged 18 to 30 in good health and CMV-seropositive.

The sample holds one count of this clone. The J gene is TRBJ2-1, the V gene TRBV7-2, with 10 bases lining up with TRBD2. The CDR3 spans 14 residues. The V and J ends lost 2 bases and 12 bases, in that order; junction bases with no gene match: 7. The germline CDR1 and CDR2 sequences are SGHTA and FQGNSA. The CDR3 coding sequence is TGTGCCAGCAGCTTACGTAGCGGGGGGCGGTCGCAGTTCTTC. This translates into CASSLRSGGRSQFF.

V gene TRBV5-1 combines with J gene TRBJ2-7; D is perhaps TRBD2 (6 bases). In germline, CDR1 is SGHRS, CDR2 YFSETQ. The CDR3 consists of 15 residues. V lost 2 bases to trimming and J lost 3 bases, with 15 bases between them. CDR3 in amino acids: CASSLRKTSDYEQYF. The CDR3 nucleotides are TGCGCCAGCAGCTTAAGGAAGACTAGTGACTACGAGCAGTACTTC.

The chain combines TRBV5-1 with TRBJ2-5, with D perhaps matching TRBD1 (6 bases). This CDR3 spans 14 amino acids. Germline assignment: CDR1 SGHRS and CDR2 YFSETQ. Trimming cost V 0 bases and J 4 bases, with 10 bases left between them. CDR3 bases: TGCGCCAGCAGCTTGGCCACAGGGCCAGAGACCCAGTACTTC. It is translated as CASSLATGPETQYF.

The CDR3 DNA reads TGTGCCACCCCAGCCGGGACTAGCACGACCGGGGAGCTGTTTTTT. This codes for CATPAGTSTTGELFF. This chain connects TRBV6-6 to TRBJ2-2, with 9 bases identical to TRBD2. This CDR3 comprises 15 residues. The ends lost 10 bases at V and 5 bases at J; junction bases unmatched: 11. CDR1 is MNHNY, CDR2 SVGAGI, per germline (reference sequence).

In this sample, this clone turned up once. The V gene is TRBV13, the J gene TRBJ2-2, with TRBD2 matching over 9 bases. The CDR3 runs to 16 residues. V dropped 3 bases and J dropped 5; count of bases not matched to a gene: 7. From germline, CDR1 is PRHDT and CDR2 FYEKMQ (reference sequence). CDR3 bases: TGTGCCAGCAGCTTTCGGGGTGCGGGAGGGACCGGGGAGCTGTTTTTT. It specifies CASSFRGAGGTGELFF.

V gene TRBV9 combines with J gene TRBJ2-1; 16 bases are a match to TRBD2. The V and J ends lost 7 bases and 8 bases, in that order; junction bases with no gene match: 24. Germline V gene sequence: CDR1 SGDLS, CDR2 YYNGEE. The CDR3 spans 21 residues. CDR3 bases: TGTGCCAGCTGGTGGGCAGCCGGGACTAGCGGGAGGGCCGGGGTGGGTCATGAGCAGTTCTTC. Amino acids: CASWWAAGTSGRAGVGHEQFF. Looking up the rest from reference TRBV9 and TRBJ2-1 gives the full variable domain: DSGVTQTPKHLITATGQRVTLRCSPRSGDLSVYWYQQSLDQGLQFLIQYYNGEERAKGNILERFSAQQFPDLHSELNLSSLELGDSALYFCASWWAAGTSGRAGVGHEQFFGPGTRLTVL.

This clone was counted once. This sequence joins TRBV9 and TRBJ2-4, with TRBD1 matching over 10 bases. The trim removed 3 bases at V and 0 bases at J, leaving 12 bases unmatched. Germline CDR1 SGDLS, CDR2 YYNGEE. CDR3 length: 19 residues. This CDR3 is CASSEGQGTSVLAKNIQYF. CDR3 bases: TGTGCCAGCAGCGAGGGACAGGGGACATCCGTTCTAGCCAAAAACATTCAGTACTTC. Full variable domain (outside the CDR3, taken from reference TRBV9 and TRBJ2-4): DSGVTQTPKHLITATGQRVTLRCSPRSGDLSVYWYQQSLDQGLQFLIQYYNGEERAKGNILERFSAQQFPDLHSELNLSSLELGDSALYFCASSEGQGTSVLAKNIQYFGAGTRLSVL.